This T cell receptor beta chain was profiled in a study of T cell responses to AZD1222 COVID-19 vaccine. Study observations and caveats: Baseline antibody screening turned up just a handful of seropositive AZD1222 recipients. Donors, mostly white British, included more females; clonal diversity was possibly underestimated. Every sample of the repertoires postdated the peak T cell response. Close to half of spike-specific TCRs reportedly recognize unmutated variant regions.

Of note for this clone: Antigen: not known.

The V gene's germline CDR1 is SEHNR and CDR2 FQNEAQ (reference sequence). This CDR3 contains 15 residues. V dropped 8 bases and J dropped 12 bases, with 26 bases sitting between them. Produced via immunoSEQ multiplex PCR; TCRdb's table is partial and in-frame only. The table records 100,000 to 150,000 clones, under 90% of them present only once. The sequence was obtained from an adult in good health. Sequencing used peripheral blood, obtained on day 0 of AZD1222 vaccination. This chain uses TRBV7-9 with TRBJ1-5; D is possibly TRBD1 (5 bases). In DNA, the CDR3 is TGTGCCAGCCCCCCGGGAGGGGCGCCGGTCACCATCCAGCATTTT. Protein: CASPPGGAPVTIQHF.